The 20 T cell receptor beta chains below were found in one sample sequenced in a study of blood T cell repertoires in COVID-19. Clones were sequenced by immunoSEQ multiplex PCR, and TCRdb holds only the in-frame ones, with some missing. The sample contains around 250,000 clones, 86% of which appear only once. Material for sequencing was peripheral blood. The receptor source for this set is a woman over 75 with COVID-19, enrolled during active disease.

This sequence joins TRBV29-1 and TRBJ2-3; TRBD1 matches 7 bases. The CDR3 has 14 residues. Looked up from germline, CDR1 is SQVTM and CDR2 is ANQGSEA. V lost 6 bases, J lost 2 bases, and 8 bases stayed unmatched. The CDR3 DNA reads as TGCAGCGTAACAGGGGAAGGGGACACAGATACGCAGTATTTT. Translation: CSVTGEGDTDTQYF.

The chain combines TRBV14 with TRBJ2-3; 7 bases map to TRBD1. CDR3 length: 16 residues. Germline V gene data show CDR1 as SGHDN and CDR2 as FVKESK. The junction had 7 bases not matched to a gene; V was cut back by 3 bases and J by 1 base. The CDR3 here is CASSQRQGYGTDTQYF. The CDR3 coding sequence is TGTGCCAGCAGCCAGCGACAGGGTTACGGCACAGATACGCAGTATTTT. The full variable domain, its missing parts supplied by reference TRBV14 and TRBJ2-3, is EAGVTQFPSHSVIEKGQTVTLRCDPISGHDNLYWYRRVMGKEIKFLLHFVKESKQDESGMPNNRFLAERTGGTYSTLKVQPAELEDSGVYFCASSQRQGYGTDTQYFGPGTRLTVL.

The J gene is TRBJ1-1, the V gene TRBV19, with 8 nucleotides matching TRBD1. V lost 10 bases and J lost 5; bases outside the gene matches: 12. Germline-derived CDR1 and CDR2 are LNHDA and SQIVND (reference sequence). This CDR3 spans 14 amino acids. CDR3 nucleotide sequence: TGTGCCACCGGGACAGGACTTAAGAGGACTGAAGCTTTCTTT. The encoded protein is CATGTGLKRTEAFF. Full variable domain (rest looked up from reference TRBV19 and TRBJ1-1): DGGITQSPKYLFRKEGQNVTLSCEQNLNHDAMYWYRQDPGQGLRLIYYSQIVNDFQKGDIAEGYSVSREKKESFPLTVTSAQKNPTAFYLCATGTGLKRTEAFFGQGTRLTVV.

The chain joins TRBV19 to TRBJ1-2, with D unresolved. Trimming took 5 bases from V and 4 from J, leaving 8 bases between them. The CDR3 runs 12 residues. The V gene's germline CDR1 is LNHDA and CDR2 SQIVND (reference sequence). The DNA of the CDR3 is TGTGCCAGTAGTTTTCAATCCTATGGCTACACCTTC. The encoded protein is CASSFQSYGYTF.

The chain has TRBV19 and TRBJ2-2, with a tentative D call TRBD1 (5 bases). V dropped 5 bases and J dropped 7 bases, with 17 bases sitting between them. This CDR3 contains 15 residues. Per the germline V gene, CDR1 is LNHDA and CDR2 is SQIVND (reference sequence). This CDR3 reads CASSYPGRAVGELFF. The CDR3, as DNA: TGTGCCAGTAGTTACCCGGGCAGGGCGGTCGGGGAGCTGTTTTTT.

Concerning this clone: Other DNA sequences from this sample encode an identical CDR3 as well. The V gene is TRBV9, the J gene TRBJ1-1, with TRBD1 matching over 8 bases. The CDR3 consists of 16 residues. CDR1 and CDR2 from the germline V gene are SGDLS and YYNGEE. V was clipped by 0 bases and J by 0 bases; unmatched bases: 4. This CDR3 is CASSVGTGLMNTEAFF. In DNA, the CDR3 is TGTGCCAGCAGCGTAGGGACAGGGCTTATGAACACTGAAGCTTTCTTT.

This clone was found many times. The CDR3, as DNA: TGTGCCAGCAGTGAATGGCTGATGGGGGCTCGGAGCAATCAGCCCCAGCATTTT. Encoded protein: CASSEWLMGARSNQPQHF. The chain links TRBV6-1 to TRBJ1-5, with D possibly being TRBD1 (6 bases). Germline loops: CDR1 MNHNS, CDR2 SASEGT. The germline V and J ends were trimmed by 2 bases and 1 base, with 18 bases remaining between them. The CDR3 length is 18 residues.

The gene calls are TRBV7-2 and TRBJ1-1; 8 nucleotides match TRBD1. CDR1 and CDR2 from the germline V gene are SGHTA and FQGNSA. J was trimmed by 1 base and V by 2 bases; bases with no gene match: 0. The length of the CDR3 is 14 residues. The CDR3 reads CASSLTGGNTEAFF. The CDR3 nucleotides read TGTGCCAGCAGCTTAACAGGGGGGAACACTGAAGCTTTCTTT.

This clone occurred once. The chain is built from TRBV7-8 and TRBJ2-5; a weak D match, TRBD1 (5 bases). Germline-derived CDR1 and CDR2 are SGHVS and FQNEAQ. The V gene lost 5 bases and the J gene lost 5 bases, with 9 bases spanning the gap. This CDR3 contains 12 residues. The CDR3 nucleotides are TGTGCCAGCAGCAAAGGGGTCGAGACCCAGTACTTC. Translating gives CASSKGVETQYF.

The chain combines TRBV18 with TRBJ2-5, with a weak D call TRBD1 (6 bases). This CDR3 is built from 13 residues. Trimming pared 3 bases from V and 3 bases from J, leaving 8 bases between. The V gene's germline CDR1 is KGHSH and CDR2 LQKENI. The CDR3 is CASSPYREETQYF. In nucleotides, the CDR3 is TGTGCCAGCTCACCCTACAGGGAAGAGACCCAGTACTTC.

The chain couples TRBV7-2 to TRBJ1-1, with 9 positions matching TRBD1. The CDR3 loop spans 16 amino acids. V lost 3 bases to trimming and J lost 4 bases; unmatched junction nucleotides: 9. The V gene's germline CDR1 is SGHTA and CDR2 FQGNSA. The CDR3 spells CASSFEKQGAPTEAFF. CDR3 sequence (DNA): TGTGCCAGCAGCTTCGAAAAACAGGGGGCGCCCACTGAAGCTTTCTTT.

CDR3 amino acids: CASSYRRAGIADQPQHF. The CDR3 DNA sequence: TGTGCCAGCAGTTACCGCCGGGCAGGTATAGCGGATCAGCCCCAGCATTTT. The gene calls are TRBV6-2 or TRBV6-3 and TRBJ1-5; D gene unclear. Germline-derived CDR1 and CDR2 are MNHEY and SVGEGT. The CDR3 has 17 amino acids. V lost 2 bases, J lost 5 bases, and 19 bases lay in between.

This rearrangement joins TRBV7-9 to TRBJ1-1; D ambiguous. This CDR3 is built from 14 residues. V was trimmed by 2 bases and J by 4 bases, leaving 11 bases between them. In germline, CDR1 is SEHNR, CDR2 FQNEAQ (reference sequence). This CDR3 is CASSLLAEATEAFF. CDR3 in DNA: TGTGCCAGCAGCTTACTGGCGGAGGCCACTGAAGCTTTCTTT. Variable domain in full (rest from reference TRBV7-9 and TRBJ1-1): DTGVSQNPRHKITKRGQNVTFRCDPISEHNRLYWYRQTLGQGPEFLTYFQNEAQLEKSRLLSDRFSAERPKGSFSTLEIQRTEQGDSAMYLCASSLLAEATEAFFGQGTRLTVV.

The genes are TRBV28 and TRBJ1-4, with 8 bases that match TRBD1. The CDR3 loop spans 15 amino acids. CDR1 and CDR2 from the germline V gene are MDHEN and SYDVKM. The V gene end was trimmed by 3 bases and the J gene end by 2 bases; junction bases not matched to a gene: 2. The CDR3 DNA sequence: TGTGCCAGCAGTTTGACAGGGGCGACTAATGAAAAACTGTTTTTT. This translates into CASSLTGATNEKLFF.

The V gene is TRBV29-1, the J gene TRBJ2-1; TRBD2 agrees at 8 bases. CDR3 size: 13 residues. Germline V lookup: CDR1 SQVTM, CDR2 ANQGSEA. The J segment lost 3 bases and the V segment lost 8 bases, leaving 6 bases of the junction unmatched. DNA of the CDR3: TGCAGCTCTAGCGGGCGAGACTACAATGAGCAGTTCTTC. It yields the protein CSSSGRDYNEQFF.

Notes on this clone: Other DNA sequences in the same sample also yield this CDR3. This rearrangement joins TRBV18 to TRBJ1-4, with D maybe TRBD1 (6 bases). V shed 3 bases and J shed 6 bases, with 8 bases lying between them. The V gene's germline CDR1 is KGHSH and CDR2 LQKENI. The CDR3 consists of 13 residues. CDR3 residues: CASSPAGDEKLFF. The CDR3 DNA reads TGTGCCAGCTCACCGGCAGGGGATGAAAAACTGTTTTTT. The full variable domain, in which reference TRBV18 and TRBJ1-4 provide the parts outside the CDR3, is NAGVMQNPRHLVRRRGQEARLRCSPMKGHSHVYWYRQLPEEGLKFMVYLQKENIIDESGMPKERFSAEFPKEGPSILRIQQVVRGDSAAYFCASSPAGDEKLFFGSGTQLSVL.

The V gene is TRBV7-8, the J gene TRBJ2-5, with D possibly matching TRBD2 (5 bases). Germline-derived CDR1 and CDR2 are SGHVS and FQNEAQ. Trimming took off 5 bases at V and 5 bases at J, with 9 bases between the two ends. The CDR3 is 12 residues long. This CDR3 reads CASSPRGETQYF. The CDR3, as DNA: TGTGCCAGCAGCCCAAGAGGGGAGACCCAGTACTTC.

As for this clone: Other DNA sequences in the same sample also yield this CDR3. J is TRBJ2-1 and V is TRBV18; the match to TRBD2 covers 14 bases. CDR1 and CDR2 from the germline V gene are KGHSH and LQKENI. The CDR3 consists of 15 residues. The junction had 2 bases not matched to a gene; V was cut back by 3 bases and J by 7 bases. The CDR3 here is CASSPTSGGANEQFF. DNA for the CDR3: TGTGCCAGCTCACCGACTAGCGGGGGGGCGAATGAGCAGTTCTTC.

The rearrangement joins TRBV27 to TRBJ1-5; tentative D call: TRBD1 (6 bases). The length of the CDR3 is 15 residues. Per the germline V gene, CDR1 is MNHEY and CDR2 is SMNVEV (reference sequence). Trimming stripped 8 bases from V and 2 bases from J, with 16 bases between. The CDR3 is CASGFAGAGNQPQHF. The CDR3 DNA reads TGTGCCAGCGGATTCGCGGGGGCGGGCAATCAGCCCCAGCATTTT.

The chain uses TRBV2 and TRBJ2-7, with 12 bases fitting TRBD2. Trimming took 8 bases from V and 5 from J; bases not matched to a gene: 7. This CDR3 contains 14 residues. Germline-derived CDR1 and CDR2 are SNHLY and FYNNEI. The CDR3 spells CASRRLAGGHEQYF. CDR3 DNA sequence: TGTGCCAGCCGGCGGCTAGCGGGGGGGCACGAGCAGTACTTC.